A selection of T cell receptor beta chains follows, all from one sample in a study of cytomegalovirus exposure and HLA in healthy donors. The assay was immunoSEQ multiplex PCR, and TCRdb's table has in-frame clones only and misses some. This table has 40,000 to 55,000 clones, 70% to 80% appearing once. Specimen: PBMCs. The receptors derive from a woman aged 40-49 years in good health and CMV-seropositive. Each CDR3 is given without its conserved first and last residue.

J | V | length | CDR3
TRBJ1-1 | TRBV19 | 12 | ASSIGWGRPEAF
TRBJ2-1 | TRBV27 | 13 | ASSSRGGRYNEQF
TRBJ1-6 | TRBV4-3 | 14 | ASSQDRQSRNSPLH
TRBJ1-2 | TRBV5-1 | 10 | ASSSPVEGYT
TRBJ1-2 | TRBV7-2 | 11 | AAGGVANYGYT
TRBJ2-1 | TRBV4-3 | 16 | ASSQVPPSSGPSNEQF
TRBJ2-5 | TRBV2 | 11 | ASTYRAGETQY
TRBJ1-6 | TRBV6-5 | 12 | ASRTAGFGSPLH
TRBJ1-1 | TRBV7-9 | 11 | ASSLQGGAEAF
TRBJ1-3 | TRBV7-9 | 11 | ASSFTGGNTIY
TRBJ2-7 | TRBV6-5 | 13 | ASSYTAGSFYEQY
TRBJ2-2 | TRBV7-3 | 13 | ASSSAGGTTGELF
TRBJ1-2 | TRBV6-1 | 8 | ASSDSGYT
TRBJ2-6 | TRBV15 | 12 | ATSTGTRANVLT
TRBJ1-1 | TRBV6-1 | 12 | ASSEAHTTSEAF
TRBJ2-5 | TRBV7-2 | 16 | ASSLGALAGGLGETQY
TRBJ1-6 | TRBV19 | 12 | ASTPGGYNSPLH
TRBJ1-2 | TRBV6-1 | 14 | ASSEGWGGGNYGYT
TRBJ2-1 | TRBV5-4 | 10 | ASSVVAGIQF
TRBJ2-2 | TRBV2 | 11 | ASIRRVPGELF
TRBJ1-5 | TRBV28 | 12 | ASIVGGGNQPQH
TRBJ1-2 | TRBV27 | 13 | ASSRSRTVNYGYT
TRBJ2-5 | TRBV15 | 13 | ATSRGPGFQETQY
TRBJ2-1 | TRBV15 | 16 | ATSRVRLVSGSYNEQF
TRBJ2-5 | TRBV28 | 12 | ASSGGSRQETQY
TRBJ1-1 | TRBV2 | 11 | ATHRVGDTEAF
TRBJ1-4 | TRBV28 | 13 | ASSQVEGANEKLF
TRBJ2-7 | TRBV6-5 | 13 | ASRRARDGAYEQY
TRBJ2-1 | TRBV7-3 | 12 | ASSKAGGGNEQF
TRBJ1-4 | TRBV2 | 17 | ASSAWDRELIATNEKLF
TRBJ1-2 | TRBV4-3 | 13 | ASSQASGLNYGYT
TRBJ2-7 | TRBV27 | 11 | ASSLNRGSEQY
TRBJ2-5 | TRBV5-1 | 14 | ASRLRLAGGQETQY
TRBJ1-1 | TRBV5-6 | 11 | ASSPDRGGRAF
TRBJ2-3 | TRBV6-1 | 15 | ASSAGTSGGLGDTQY
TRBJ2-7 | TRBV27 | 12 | ASSSSRGPYEQY
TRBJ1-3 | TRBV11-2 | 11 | ASSPGVANTIY
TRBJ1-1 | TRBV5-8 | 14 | ASSLVRGARNTEAF
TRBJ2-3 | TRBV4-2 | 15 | ASSDSRTSGPPDTQY
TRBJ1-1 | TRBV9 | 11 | ASSVVAGTEAF
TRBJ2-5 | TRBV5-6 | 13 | ASSELAGGPETQY
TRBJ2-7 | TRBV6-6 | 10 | ASMGKSYEQY
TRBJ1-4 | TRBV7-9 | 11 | ASSFGANEKLF
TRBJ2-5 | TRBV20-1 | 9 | SSTTGANQY
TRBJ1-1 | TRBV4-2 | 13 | ASSQAGTGNTEAF
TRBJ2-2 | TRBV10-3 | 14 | AISGGGGTVTGELF
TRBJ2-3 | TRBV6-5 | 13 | ASTISGGYTDTQY
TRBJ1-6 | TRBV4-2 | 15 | ASSQGSGGSYNSPLH
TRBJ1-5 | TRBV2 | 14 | ASSRQGEFSNQPQH
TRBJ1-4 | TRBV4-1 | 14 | ASSQEPGQGIEKLF
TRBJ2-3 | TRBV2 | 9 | ASSTGDTQY
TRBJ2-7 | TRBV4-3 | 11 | ASSRTSGGEQY
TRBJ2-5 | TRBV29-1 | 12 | SVEATGGLETQY
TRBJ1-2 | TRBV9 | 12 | ASSVDGRSNGYT
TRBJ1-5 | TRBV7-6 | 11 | ASSLGGDQPQH